These 2 T cell receptor beta chains came from one sample sequenced in a study of blood T cell repertoires in COVID-19 (dated by TCRdb to 2019 to 2021). Library construction relied on the immunoSEQ multiplex PCR assay. TCRdb retrieved this table from immuneACCESS and kept in-frame rearrangements only. Not all clones are present; in checked studies, unresolved V genes account for under half, and no reason is known for the remainder. The sample includes just over 250,000 clones, with 91% observed a single time. Around 2.6% of the sample is held by the ten biggest clonotypes. The sequenced sample consisted of peripheral blood. The receptors were gathered from a person aged 18-35 years with COVID-19, enrolled during active disease.

The CDR3: CASSSISRSTDTQYF. The CDR3 nucleotides are TGTGCCAGCAGCTCAATTTCGAGAAGCACAGATACGCAGTATTTT. The chain uses TRBV3-1 (or the pseudogene TRBV3-2) and TRBJ2-3, with D hard to call. The length of the CDR3 is 15 residues. Trimming pared 5 bases from V and 0 bases from J, leaving 12 bases between. Germline CDR1 LGHDT, CDR2 YNNKEL (reference sequence).

This chain links TRBV9 with TRBJ2-7, with D possibly matching TRBD1 (6 bases). Germline-derived CDR1 and CDR2 are SGDLS and YYNGEE. Trimming pared 2 bases from V and 4 bases from J, leaving 13 bases between. The CDR3 is made up of 14 amino acids. The CDR3: CASSVGQQGYEQYF. The DNA of the CDR3 is TGTGCCAGCAGCGTTGGACAACAGGGTTACGAGCAGTACTTC.